This TCR beta chain was sequenced in a study of cytomegalovirus exposure and HLA in healthy donors. Study results and caveats: Three chains linked to CMV were shown in vitro to be specific for CMV antigens. According to the study, 150 to 200 TCR beta chains were cytomegalovirus-associated.

On this clone: Its antigen is undetermined.

Profiled with immunoSEQ multiplex PCR; TCRdb holds only in-frame clones, not every one. The sample has more than 110,000 clones, about 90% seen once. The sequence was collected from a man younger than 30 in good health and CMV-seronegative. Input material: PBMCs.

The CDR3 DNA reads TGTGCCAGCGCCCCCGACAGTTATAGCAATCAGCCCCAGCATTTT. Residues: CASAPDSYSNQPQHF. The chain joins TRBV11-2 to TRBJ1-5; possibly TRBD1 for D (5 bases). Germline V gene data show CDR1 as SGHAT and CDR2 as FQNNGV. The CDR3 sequence is 15 residues long. The V end lost 8 bases, the J end lost 0 bases, and 14 bases lay between the germline ends.